Sequencing of this TCR beta chain was carried out in a study of follicular helper T cells after annual influenza vaccination. Study-wide points: ICOS+CD38+ cTfh clonality tracked population frequency, and its change tracked circulating plasmablast change. ICOS-CD38- cTfh most often held earlier Day 7 ICOS+CD38+ clones.

CDR1 is LGHNT and CDR2 is FRNRAP in the germline V gene. The CDR3 is 13 residues long. The germline V and J ends were trimmed by 2 bases and 4 bases, with 6 bases remaining between them. Using immunoSEQ multiplex PCR, the repertoire was profiled, and TCRdb retains in-frame clones only, with some absent. The sample holds roughly 1,200 clones; under 70% are singletons and the top ten take 5% to 5.5%. Remarks on this clone: Its target is unknown.

Time point: 2014-2015 season, 7 days after vaccination. Community-dwelling subjects without influenza vaccination in the prior 6 months were enrolled. The input for sequencing was CXCR5+ CD38+ circulating T follicular helper cells from blood, taken 7 days after influenza vaccination. Subset denoted: circulating Tfh, non-naive CD4+CXCR5+PD-1+ (ICOS+CD38+ or ICOS-CD38-). This chain uses TRBV12-5 with TRBJ2-1; D remains unclear. This TCR was sampled from an adult who received the influenza vaccine. CDR3 in amino acids: CASGLNEYNEQFF. The DNA for the CDR3 is TGTGCTAGTGGTTTGAACGAATACAATGAGCAGTTCTTC.